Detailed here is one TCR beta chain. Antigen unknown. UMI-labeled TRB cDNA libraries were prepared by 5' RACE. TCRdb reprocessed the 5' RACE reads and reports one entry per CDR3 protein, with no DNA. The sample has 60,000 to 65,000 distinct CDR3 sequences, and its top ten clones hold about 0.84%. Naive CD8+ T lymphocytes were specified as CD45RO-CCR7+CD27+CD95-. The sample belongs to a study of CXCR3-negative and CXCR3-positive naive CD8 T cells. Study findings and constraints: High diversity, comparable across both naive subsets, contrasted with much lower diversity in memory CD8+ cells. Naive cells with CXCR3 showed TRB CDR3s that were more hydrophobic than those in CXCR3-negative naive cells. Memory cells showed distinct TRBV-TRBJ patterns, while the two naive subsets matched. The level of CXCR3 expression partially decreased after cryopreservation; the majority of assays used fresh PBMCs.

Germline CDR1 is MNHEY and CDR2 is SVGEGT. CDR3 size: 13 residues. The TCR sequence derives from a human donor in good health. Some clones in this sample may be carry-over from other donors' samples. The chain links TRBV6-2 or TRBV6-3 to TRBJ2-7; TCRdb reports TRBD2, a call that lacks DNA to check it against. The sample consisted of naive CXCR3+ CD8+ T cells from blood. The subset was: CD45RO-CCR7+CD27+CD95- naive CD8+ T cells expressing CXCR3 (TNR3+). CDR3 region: CASRVAGKDEQYF.